Following are 17 T cell receptor beta chains from one sample sequenced in a study of T-cell reconstitution after alpha-beta-depleted transplantation in children. Preparation of the TCRbeta library was carried out with unique molecular identifiers. One entry per CDR3 protein results from TCRdb running MiXCR on the PCR reads. The table shows approximately 590,000 distinct CDR3 sequences, with about 10% occurring only once. Sequencing was performed on PBMCs from the stem cell graft donor, taken from the stem cell graft. The source is a human donor who donated a stem cell graft to a child with acute myeloid leukemia.

This clonotype was observed many times. This rearrangement joins TRBV7-9 to TRBJ1-1, with D possibly matching TRBD1 (5 bases). V was clipped by 3 bases and J by 1 base, with 9 bases between them. The CDR3 spans 14 residues. Germline lookup yields CDR1 SEHNR and CDR2 FQNEAQ (reference sequence). The chain's CDR3 is CASSLGLTNTEAFF. The CDR3 DNA follows: TGTGCCAGCAGCTTGGGACTCACGAACACTGAAGCTTTCTTT.

This clonotype has just a few counts. The chain uses TRBV5-1 and TRBJ2-5; weak D call: TRBD1 (5 bases). The CDR3 consists of 14 residues. V lost 4 bases, J lost 5 bases, and 15 bases lay in between. Germline V gives CDR1 SGHRS, CDR2 YFSETQ. The CDR3 DNA follows: TGCGCCAGCAGCCTAGATTCAGGGATGGAGACCCAGTACTTC. Residues: CASSLDSGMETQYF.

V and J are TRBV7-3 and TRBJ1-1; no reliable D call. Trimming stripped 1 base from V and 5 bases from J, with 8 bases between. The length of the CDR3 is 13 residues. The germline CDR1 and CDR2 sequences are SGHTA and FQGTGA. This CDR3 is CASSLRKGTEAFF. The CDR3 nucleotides read TGTGCCAGCAGCTTAAGAAAGGGAACTGAAGCTTTCTTT.

Only a few counts were recorded for this clonotype. V is TRBV7-2 and J is TRBJ2-7; 7 nucleotides line up with TRBD1. The germline CDR1 and CDR2 sequences are SGHTA and FQGNSA. V was pared by 5 bases and J by 3 bases, with 7 bases of the junction left unmatched. This CDR3 contains 14 residues. This CDR3 is CASSLRWDSYEQYF. The DNA of the CDR3 is TGTGCCAGCAGCCTTCGATGGGACAGCTACGAGCAGTACTTC.

This chain uses TRBV19 with TRBJ1-5, with a tentative D call TRBD1 (5 bases). V shed 2 bases and J shed 7 bases, with 6 bases lying between them. The CDR3 covers 12 residues. Germline values: CDR1 LNHDA, CDR2 SQIVND (reference sequence). CDR3 amino acids: CASSIQGQPQHF. Here the CDR3 DNA reads TGTGCCAGTAGTATACAGGGACAGCCCCAGCATTTT.

This clonotype has ten or more counts. V and J are TRBV4-2 and TRBJ1-1, with D possibly being TRBD1 (6 bases). Germline V CDR1 and CDR2: LGHNA, YNFKEQ. CDR3 size: 15 residues. Trimming took off 4 bases at V and 1 base at J, with 13 bases between the two ends. CDR3 protein: CASSRSRTENTEAFF. Here the CDR3 DNA reads TGTGCCAGCAGCCGATCAAGGACAGAGAACACTGAAGCTTTCTTT.

The chain recombines TRBV11-2 with TRBJ2-1; TRBD2 agrees at 14 bases. The CDR3 loop spans 16 amino acids. Trimming cost V 5 bases and J 7 bases; bases outside gene matches: 7. Germline values: CDR1 SGHAT, CDR2 FQNNGV. The CDR3 reads CASSETGTSGSNEQFF. The CDR3 DNA sequence: TGTGCCAGCAGCGAAACCGGGACTAGCGGGAGTAATGAGCAGTTCTTC.

The table lists this clonotype with a few counts. The rearrangement joins TRBV29-1 to TRBJ2-7, with D tentatively TRBD2 (6 bases). Between the trimmed V and J ends, which lost 4 bases and 0 bases, there was a span of 10 bases. Germline V CDR1 and CDR2: SQVTM, ANQGSEA. This CDR3 spans 13 amino acids. The CDR3 here is CSVGRGASYEQYF. The DNA of the CDR3 is TGCAGCGTTGGGCGGGGCGCCTCCTACGAGCAGTACTTC.

In this sample, this clonotype turned up once. The chain is built from TRBV19 and TRBJ1-2; TRBD1 agrees at 7 bases. The length of the CDR3 is 12 residues. Trimming cost V 9 bases and J 6 bases; bases outside gene matches: 7. Germline assignment: CDR1 LNHDA and CDR2 SQIVND (reference sequence). The CDR3 coding sequence is TGTGCCAGCCTGGGGACAGTCCATGGCTACACCTTC. Its translation: CASLGTVHGYTF.

This clonotype was found many times. The chain carries TRBV29-1 and TRBJ2-7; tentatively, D is TRBD2 (6 bases). Germline V gene sequence: CDR1 SQVTM, CDR2 ANQGSEA. The CDR3 covers 17 residues. Trimming took off 2 bases at V and 0 bases at J, with 20 bases between the two ends. CDR3 bases: TGCAGCGTTGAAAGGGTTATCCGGGACTCGACCTCCTACGAGCAGTACTTC. It yields the protein CSVERVIRDSTSYEQYF.

Ten or more counts support this clonotype. V usage is TRBV29-1 and J usage is TRBJ2-3; TRBD2 agrees at 7 bases. The CDR3 loop spans 12 amino acids. CDR1 is SQVTM, CDR2 ANQGSEA, per germline. V shed 7 bases and J 4 bases; nucleotides not matched to a gene: 5. The CDR3 protein is CSEGAGPDTQYF. DNA of the CDR3: TGCAGCGAAGGAGCGGGGCCAGATACGCAGTATTTT.

This rearrangement joins TRBV29-1 to TRBJ2-7; D perhaps matches TRBD1 (5 bases). Germline loops: CDR1 SQVTM, CDR2 ANQGSEA. Trimming shortened V by 3 bases and J by 7 bases, and 13 bases separated the two germline ends. This CDR3 is built from 12 residues. The CDR3 loop reads CSVEKGLGEQYF. The CDR3 coding sequence is TGCAGCGTTGAGAAGGGGTTGGGGGAGCAGTACTTC.

This clonotype was seen once. The chain recombines TRBV3-1 with TRBJ2-1; 7 bases map to TRBD2. The length of the CDR3 is 18 residues. The germline CDR1 and CDR2 sequences are LGHDT and YNNKEL (reference sequence). The V gene end was trimmed by 1 base and the J gene end by 6 bases; junction bases not matched to a gene: 15. CDR3 region: CASSQGGRVRTRRNEQFF. CDR3 in DNA: TGTGCCAGCAGCCAAGGAGGGAGGGTAAGGACTAGACGCAATGAGCAGTTCTTC.

This clonotype was counted only a few times. The chain carries TRBV3-1 and TRBJ2-1, with D tentatively TRBD2 (6 bases). Germline CDR1 LGHDT, CDR2 YNNKEL (reference sequence). The CDR3 runs 21 residues. Deletions cut 1 base from V and 0 bases from J, with 25 bases between. The CDR3 DNA reads as TGTGCCAGCAGCCAAGGACCTCGGAGGGGTTTGACCTCGAGCTCCTACAATGAGCAGTTCTTC. It encodes CASSQGPRRGLTSSSYNEQFF.

In this sample, this clonotype turned up many times. The chain combines TRBV28 with TRBJ2-7; 7 positions match TRBD1. The CDR3 length is 15 residues. V lost 5 bases and J lost 7; bases outside the gene matches: 14. CDR1 is MDHEN and CDR2 is SYDVKM in the germline V gene. The CDR3 nucleotides are TGTGCCAGCAGTCCGCCCGGACAGGCAAATGATGAGCAGTACTTC. This codes for CASSPPGQANDEQYF. Filled out from reference TRBV28 and TRBJ2-7, the complete variable domain reads DVKVTQSSRYLVKRTGEKVFLECVQDMDHENMFWYRQDPGLGLRLIYFSYDVKMKEKGDIPEGYSVSREKKERFSLILESASTNQTSMYLCASSPPGQANDEQYFGPGTRLTVT.

The CDR3 nucleotides are TGTGCCAGCAGCCAAGACGGGTATGGCTACACCTTC. It yields the protein CASSQDGYGYTF. V gene TRBV14 combines with J gene TRBJ1-2; D remains ambiguous. The germline gives CDR1 SGHDN, CDR2 FVKESK. V gave up 0 bases and J gave up 5 bases, with 4 bases separating them. The length of the CDR3 is 12 residues. The full variable domain, with the rest looked up from reference TRBV14 and TRBJ1-2, is EAGVTQFPSHSVIEKGQTVTLRCDPISGHDNLYWYRRVMGKEIKFLLHFVKESKQDESGMPNNRFLAERTGGTYSTLKVQPAELEDSGVYFCASSQDGYGYTFGSGTRLTVV.

The sample holds many counts of this clonotype. V and J are TRBV7-9 and TRBJ2-1; 10 nucleotides align to TRBD2. With V trimmed by 8 bases and J by 6 bases, 16 bases remained unmatched. The CDR3 is made up of 17 amino acids. Germline lookup yields CDR1 SEHNR and CDR2 FQNEAQ (reference sequence). CDR3 protein: CASSGLKGLAGVNEQFF. The CDR3 bases are TGTGCCAGCTCTGGGCTAAAGGGGCTAGCGGGAGTCAATGAGCAGTTCTTC.